The clone carrying this T cell receptor beta chain was seen a few times. Scientists amplified the TCR beta CDR3 regions from RNA transcripts. HTBI-primed RT-PCR formed the first round, and a multiplex PCR formed the second. MiXCR, applied by TCRdb to the multiplex PCR reads, yields one record per CDR3 protein. The table lists over a million distinct CDR3 sequences, roughly two fifths of them singletons. The sample is drawn from a study of Graves' ophthalmopathy and Graves' hyperthyroidism. The germline V gene encodes CDR1 SNHLY and CDR2 FYNNEI. V was clipped by 6 bases and J by 9 bases, with 15 bases between them. The length of the CDR3 is 14 residues.

Sequenced: peripheral blood or thyroid tissue (not recorded which). This TCR was sampled from an adult man with Graves' hyperthyroidism. The gene calls are TRBV2 and TRBJ1-6; TRBD1 is a possible D gene (5 bases). The CDR3 sequence is CASSPGGRGSPLHF. CDR3 sequence (DNA): TGTGCCAGCAGCCCGGGGGGGAGAGGTTCACCCCTCCACTTT.